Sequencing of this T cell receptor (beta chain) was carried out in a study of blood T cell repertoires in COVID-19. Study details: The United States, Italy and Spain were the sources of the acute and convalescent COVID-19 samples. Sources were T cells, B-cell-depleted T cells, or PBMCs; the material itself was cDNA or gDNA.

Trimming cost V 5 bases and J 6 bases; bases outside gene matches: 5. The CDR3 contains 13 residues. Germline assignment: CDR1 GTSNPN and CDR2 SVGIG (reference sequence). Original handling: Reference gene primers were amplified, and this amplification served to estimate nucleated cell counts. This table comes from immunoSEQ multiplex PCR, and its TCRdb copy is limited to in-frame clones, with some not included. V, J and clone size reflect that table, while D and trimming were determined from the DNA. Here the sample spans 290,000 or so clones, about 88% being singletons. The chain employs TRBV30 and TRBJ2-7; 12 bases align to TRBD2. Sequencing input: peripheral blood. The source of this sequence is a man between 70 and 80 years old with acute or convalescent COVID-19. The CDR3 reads CAWAGTSGLEQYF. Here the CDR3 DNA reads TGTGCCTGGGCCGGGACTAGCGGGCTCGAGCAGTACTTC.